The 19 T cell receptor beta chains below come from one sample, sequenced in a study of shared clonotypes between healthy human individuals. Sequencing was performed with immunoSEQ multiplex PCR; in TCRdb, only in-frame clones are kept and a portion is missing. The table records 2.5 million or so clones, approximately 94% of them present only once. The sample comprised naive CD4+ T cells sorted from blood. This sample's subset: CD45RA+ positively selected. All receptors derive from a man aged 18 to 30 in good health.

Concerning this clone: At the DNA level, this CDR3 is encoded by other sequences in the same sample as well. The V gene is TRBV6-1, the J gene TRBJ2-2, with a possible D match to TRBD2 (6 bases). Germline lookup yields CDR1 MNHNS and CDR2 SASEGT. CDR3 length equals 15 residues. V was shortened by 2 bases and J by 1 base, with 8 bases between the two germline ends. CDR3 protein: CASSEPGVNTGELFF. DNA for the CDR3: TGTGCCAGCAGTGAACCGGGAGTGAACACCGGGGAGCTGTTTTTT.

The rearrangement uses TRBV5-1 and TRBJ2-3; the match to TRBD1 covers 7 bases. This CDR3 is 14 amino acids long. The germline gives CDR1 SGHRS, CDR2 YFSETQ. Trimming took 2 bases from V and 7 from J; bases not matched to a gene: 7. CDR3 sequence: CASSFEGAIHTQYF. For the CDR3, the DNA is TGCGCCAGCAGCTTTGAGGGGGCCATCCATACGCAGTATTTT.

As regards this clone: Other DNA sequences in the same sample also yield this CDR3. This rearrangement joins TRBV5-1 to TRBJ2-5; 8 nucleotides match TRBD1. With V trimmed by 4 bases and J by 4 bases, 6 bases remained unmatched. CDR1 is SGHRS and CDR2 is YFSETQ in the germline V gene. The CDR3 runs to 14 residues. CDR3 protein: CASSAGQGRETQYF. CDR3 nucleotide sequence: TGCGCCAGCAGCGCTGGACAGGGTCGAGAGACCCAGTACTTC.

This clone was seen only once. V is TRBV7-9 and J is TRBJ2-7; 9 nucleotides line up with TRBD1. Germline V CDR1 and CDR2: SEHNR, FQNEAQ (reference sequence). The CDR3 is made up of 15 amino acids. The J segment lost 1 base and the V segment lost 4 bases, leaving 5 bases of the junction unmatched. The CDR3 spells CASSWGTGPSYEQYF. CDR3 sequence (DNA): TGTGCCAGCAGCTGGGGGACAGGGCCATCCTACGAGCAGTACTTC.

The chain couples TRBV5-1 to TRBJ2-7; D tentatively fits TRBD1 or TRBD2 (5 bases each). The germline V and J ends were trimmed by 2 bases and 2 bases, with 17 bases remaining between them. Germline V gene sequence: CDR1 SGHRS, CDR2 YFSETQ. This CDR3 is built from 16 residues. DNA for the CDR3: TGCGCCAGCAGCTTTTACCGGGACCCCCACGCCTACGAGCAGTACTTC. As protein: CASSFYRDPHAYEQYF.

The chain carries TRBV10-3 and TRBJ2-7, with D maybe TRBD1 (5 bases). The V gene lost 3 bases and the J gene lost 1 base, with 10 bases spanning the gap. Germline CDR1 ENHRY, CDR2 SYGVKD. The CDR3 runs 14 residues. The CDR3 sequence: CAISETGPSYEQYF. The CDR3 coding sequence is TGTGCCATCAGTGAAACAGGACCTTCCTACGAGCAGTACTTC.

The rearrangement uses TRBV6-5 and TRBJ2-7; the D is unclear. The CDR3 totals 13 residues. Germline-derived CDR1 and CDR2 are MNHEY and SVGAGI. The ends were cut back, 10 bases at V and 2 bases at J, with 15 bases in the middle. The CDR3 loop is CATTPGSAYEQYF. CDR3 DNA sequence: TGTGCCACGACGCCAGGAAGCGCCTACGAGCAGTACTTC.

The V gene is TRBV10-3, the J gene TRBJ1-6, with D possibly TRBD1 on 5 matching bases. The V gene lost 3 bases and the J gene lost 0 bases, with 9 bases spanning the gap. There are 16 residues in the CDR3. Germline V gene sequence: CDR1 ENHRY, CDR2 SYGVKD. CDR3 in DNA: TGTGCCATCAGTGATAGGACAAGCTCCTATAATTCACCCCTCCACTTT. Protein sequence: CAISDRTSSYNSPLHF.

The V and J genes are TRBV18 and TRBJ2-7; the D gene is possibly TRBD2 (5 bases). Trimming left V 2 bases short and J 5 bases short, with 13 bases between. This CDR3 has 14 residues. CDR1 KGHSH and CDR2 LQKENI come from the germline V gene. As DNA, the CDR3 is TGTGCCAGCTCACCAGACGGGGTTTCCCACGAGCAGTACTTC. Its protein is CASSPDGVSHEQYF. The full variable domain, in which reference TRBV18 and TRBJ2-7 provide the parts outside the CDR3, is NAGVMQNPRHLVRRRGQEARLRCSPMKGHSHVYWYRQLPEEGLKFMVYLQKENIIDESGMPKERFSAEFPKEGPSILRIQQVVRGDSAAYFCASSPDGVSHEQYFGPGTRLTVT.

The gene calls are TRBV11-2 and TRBJ2-7; D remains unclear. V was shortened by 0 bases and J by 3 bases, with 9 bases between the two germline ends. The CDR3 consists of 14 residues. CDR1 and CDR2 (germline): SGHAT, FQNNGV. The CDR3 DNA is TGTGCCAGCAGCTTAGATGGAGCACTCTACGAGCAGTACTTC. It yields the protein CASSLDGALYEQYF.

The J gene is TRBJ1-6, the V gene TRBV30; 8 nucleotides line up with TRBD1. This CDR3 region has 12 residues. With V trimmed by 6 bases and J by 7 bases, 2 bases remained unmatched. Germline V gene sequence: CDR1 GTSNPN, CDR2 SVGIG (reference sequence). The CDR3 here is CACTGGNSPLHF. DNA of the CDR3: TGTGCCTGCACAGGGGGGAATTCACCCCTCCACTTT.

The V and J genes are TRBV29-1 and TRBJ1-2; possible D gene TRBD1, 5 bases. This CDR3 has 12 amino acids. V was shortened by 5 bases and J by 3 bases, with 10 bases between the two germline ends. Germline CDR1 and CDR2: SQVTM and ANQGSEA. For the CDR3, the DNA is TGCAGCGTTTCCGGGACCGACTATGGCTACACCTTC. Its protein is CSVSGTDYGYTF.

To note about this clone: This CDR3 is also generated by other DNA sequences in the sample. V gene TRBV2 combines with J gene TRBJ2-7; D is unresolved. V lost 6 bases to trimming and J lost 2 bases, with 5 bases between them. The V gene's germline CDR1 is SNHLY and CDR2 FYNNEI. The CDR3 contains 11 residues. The DNA for the CDR3 is TGTGCCAGCAGCGGCACCTACGAGCAGTACTTC. Its translation is CASSGTYEQYF.

Only one count was recorded for this clone. V gene TRBV11-2 combines with J gene TRBJ2-7; D is undetermined. This CDR3 is built from 16 residues. Germline CDR1 is SGHAT and CDR2 is FQNNGV. V lost 4 bases to trimming and J lost 3 bases, with 19 bases between them. The CDR3 reads CASSSSYVRKGYEQYF. The CDR3 bases are TGTGCCAGCAGCTCATCATACGTTCGAAAAGGCTACGAGCAGTACTTC.

The CDR3 reads CANSVGVQPQHF. The CDR3 DNA is TGTGCCAATAGTGTAGGGGTTCAGCCCCAGCATTTT. V gene TRBV6-4 combines with J gene TRBJ1-5, with TRBD1 as a possible D gene (5 bases). The CDR3 contains 12 residues. Germline CDR1 reads MRHNA; CDR2 reads SNTAGT. V lost 10 bases to trimming and J lost 6 bases, with 13 bases between them.

Of note for this clone: This specimen includes other DNA sequences encoding the same CDR3. This rearrangement joins TRBV7-6 to TRBJ2-7, with no clear D. Germline V gene data show CDR1 as SGHVS and CDR2 as FNYEAQ. Trimming shortened V by 3 bases and J by 5 bases, and 5 bases separated the two germline ends. CDR3 length: 11 amino acids. This CDR3 reads CASSLGDEQYF. CDR3 sequence (DNA): TGTGCCAGCAGCTTGGGCGACGAGCAGTACTTC.

The chain uses TRBV30 and TRBJ2-3, with no clear D. Per germline, CDR1 GTSNPN and CDR2 SVGIG (reference sequence). V lost 1 base to trimming and J lost 2 bases, with 10 bases between them. The CDR3 has 14 amino acids. As DNA, the CDR3 is TGTGCCTGGAGTGGAATAGCCCTCACAGATACGCAGTATTTT. Its translation: CAWSGIALTDTQYF.

This clone occurred once. The chain combines TRBV2 with TRBJ2-4; D is undetermined. The length of the CDR3 is 15 residues. CDR1 and CDR2 from the germline V gene are SNHLY and FYNNEI. The V and J ends lost 4 bases and 2 bases respectively, with 12 bases between them. The CDR3 region is CASSGPSQTKNIQYF. In DNA form, the CDR3 reads TGTGCCAGCAGTGGTCCGAGCCAGACCAAAAACATTCAGTACTTC.

V gene TRBV5-1 combines with J gene TRBJ2-5, with D unclear. CDR1 is SGHRS, CDR2 YFSETQ, per germline. This CDR3 spans 16 amino acids. V was cut by 0 bases and J by 1 base, with 13 bases left in between. The CDR3 spells CASSLEPGSGQETQYF. CDR3 DNA sequence: TGCGCCAGCAGCTTGGAGCCGGGTTCGGGCCAAGAGACCCAGTACTTC.